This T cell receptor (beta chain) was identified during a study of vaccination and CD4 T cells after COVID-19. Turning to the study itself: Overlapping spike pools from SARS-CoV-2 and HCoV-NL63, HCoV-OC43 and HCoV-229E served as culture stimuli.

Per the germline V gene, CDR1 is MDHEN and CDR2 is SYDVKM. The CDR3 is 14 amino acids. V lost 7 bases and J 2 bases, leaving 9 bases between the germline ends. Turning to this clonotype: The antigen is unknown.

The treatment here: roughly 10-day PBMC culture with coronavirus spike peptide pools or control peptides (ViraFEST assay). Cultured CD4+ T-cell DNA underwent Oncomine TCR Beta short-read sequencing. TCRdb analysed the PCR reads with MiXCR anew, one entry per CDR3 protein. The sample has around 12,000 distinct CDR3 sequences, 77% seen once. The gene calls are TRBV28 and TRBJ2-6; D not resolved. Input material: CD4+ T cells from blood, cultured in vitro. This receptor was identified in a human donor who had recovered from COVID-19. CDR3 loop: CASNTLTGANVLTF. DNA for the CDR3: TGTGCCAGCAACACATTAACTGGGGCCAACGTCCTGACTTTC.